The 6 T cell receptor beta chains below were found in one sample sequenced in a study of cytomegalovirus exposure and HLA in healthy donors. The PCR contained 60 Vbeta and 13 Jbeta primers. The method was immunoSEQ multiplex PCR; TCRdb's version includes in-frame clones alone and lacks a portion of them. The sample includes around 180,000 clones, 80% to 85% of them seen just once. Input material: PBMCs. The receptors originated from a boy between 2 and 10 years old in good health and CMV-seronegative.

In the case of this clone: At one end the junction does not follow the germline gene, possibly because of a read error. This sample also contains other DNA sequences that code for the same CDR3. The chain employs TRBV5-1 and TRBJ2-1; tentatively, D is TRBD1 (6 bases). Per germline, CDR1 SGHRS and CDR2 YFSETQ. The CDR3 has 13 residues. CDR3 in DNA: TGCGCCAGCAGTTTGGACAGCTACAATGAGCAGTTCTTC. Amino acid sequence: CASSLDSYNEQFF.

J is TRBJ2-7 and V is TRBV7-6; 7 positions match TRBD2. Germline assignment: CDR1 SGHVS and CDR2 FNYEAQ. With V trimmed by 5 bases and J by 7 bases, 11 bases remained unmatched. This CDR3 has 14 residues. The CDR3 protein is CASSPRDYSGEQYF. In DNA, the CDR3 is TGTGCCAGCAGCCCCAGGGACTACTCGGGGGAGCAGTACTTC.

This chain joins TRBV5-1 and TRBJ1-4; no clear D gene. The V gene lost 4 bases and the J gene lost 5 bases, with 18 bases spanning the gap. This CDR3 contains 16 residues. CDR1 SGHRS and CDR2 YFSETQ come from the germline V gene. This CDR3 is CASSQLERGGNEKLFF. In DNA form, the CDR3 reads TGCGCCAGCAGCCAACTGGAGCGGGGAGGGAATGAAAAACTGTTTTTT.

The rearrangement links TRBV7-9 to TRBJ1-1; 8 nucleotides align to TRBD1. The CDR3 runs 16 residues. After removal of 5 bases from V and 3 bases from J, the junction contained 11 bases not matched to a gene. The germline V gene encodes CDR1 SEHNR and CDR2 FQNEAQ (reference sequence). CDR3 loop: CASSADYDRGDTEAFF. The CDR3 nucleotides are TGTGCCAGCAGCGCCGATTATGACAGGGGTGACACTGAAGCTTTCTTT.

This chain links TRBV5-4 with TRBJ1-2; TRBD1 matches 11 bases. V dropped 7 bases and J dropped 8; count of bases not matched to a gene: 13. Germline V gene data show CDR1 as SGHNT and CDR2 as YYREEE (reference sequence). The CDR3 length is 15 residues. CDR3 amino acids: CASGVSDRGHGGYTF. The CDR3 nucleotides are TGTGCCAGCGGAGTGTCGGACAGGGGGCACGGAGGCTACACCTTC.

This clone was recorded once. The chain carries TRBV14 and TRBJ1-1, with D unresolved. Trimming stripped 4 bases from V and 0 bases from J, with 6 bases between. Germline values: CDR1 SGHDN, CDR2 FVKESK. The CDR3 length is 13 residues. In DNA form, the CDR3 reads TGTGCCAGCAGCCGGCAGGTGAACACTGAAGCTTTCTTT. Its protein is CASSRQVNTEAFF. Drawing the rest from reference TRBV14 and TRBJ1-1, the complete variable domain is EAGVTQFPSHSVIEKGQTVTLRCDPISGHDNLYWYRRVMGKEIKFLLHFVKESKQDESGMPNNRFLAERTGGTYSTLKVQPAELEDSGVYFCASSRQVNTEAFFGQGTRLTVV.